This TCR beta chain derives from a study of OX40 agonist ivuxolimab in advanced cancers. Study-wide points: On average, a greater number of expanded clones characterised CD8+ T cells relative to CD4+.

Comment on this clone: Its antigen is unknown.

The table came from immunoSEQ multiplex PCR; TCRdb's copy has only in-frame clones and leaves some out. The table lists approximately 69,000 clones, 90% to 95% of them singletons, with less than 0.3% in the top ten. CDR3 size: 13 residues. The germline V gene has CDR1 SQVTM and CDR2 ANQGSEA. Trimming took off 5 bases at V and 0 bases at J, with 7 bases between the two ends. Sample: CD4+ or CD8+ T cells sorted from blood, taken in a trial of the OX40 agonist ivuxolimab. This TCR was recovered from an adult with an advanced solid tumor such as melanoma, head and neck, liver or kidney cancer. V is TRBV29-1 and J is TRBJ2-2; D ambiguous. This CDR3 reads CSVQETNTGELFF. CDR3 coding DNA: TGCAGCGTTCAGGAGACGAACACCGGGGAGCTGTTTTTT.